The present entry profiles one TCR beta chain with its context. Its antigen is as yet unknown. Noted time point: sample taken at primary tumor resection. TCRdb ran MiXCR on the 5' RACE reads and lists one entry per CDR3 protein. The sample lists 20,000 to 25,000 distinct CDR3 sequences, around 7% seen once, with approximately 14% in the top ten. CDR3 length: 15 residues. Trimming shortened V by 4 bases and J by 5 bases, and 18 bases separated the two germline ends. The V gene's germline CDR1 is SQVTM and CDR2 ANQGSEA. The record originates from a study of spatial heterogeneity in lung cancer. Study-wide findings and caveats: Relative to follow-up, resection was when ubiquitous expanded tumor TCRs appeared more in blood.

The TCR was taken from a male donor with early-stage non-small cell lung cancer. This chain joins TRBV29-1 and TRBJ2-1; D possibly matches TRBD1 or TRBD2 (5 bases each). The sequencing here drew on PBMCs, taken at surgery. CDR3 sequence: CSVVGVSSRNNEQFF. The CDR3 region has the DNA TGCAGCGTTGTGGGGGTGAGTAGCCGCAACAATGAGCAGTTCTTC.